This is a list of T cell receptor beta chains from one sample in a study of shared clonotypes between healthy human individuals. Method: immunoSEQ multiplex PCR; TCRdb's copy keeps in-frame clones and lacks some. The sample contains about 1 million clones, approximately 68% of which appear only once. Material for sequencing was memory CD4+ T cells sorted from blood. These receptors all stem from a man aged 18 to 30 in good health. The CDR3 runs from the conserved cysteine through the conserved F or W. A D gene is named only where the DNA matches it firmly.

CDR3aa: CASSLDRGGVTDTQYF; j_gene: TRBJ2-3; v_gene: TRBV7-9; len: 16; d_gene: TRBD1
CDR3aa: CASRVQGVGQPQHF; j_gene: TRBJ1-5; v_gene: TRBV6-6; len: 14; d_gene: -
CDR3aa: CASSTRQGQNSPLHF; j_gene: TRBJ1-6; v_gene: TRBV27; len: 15; d_gene: TRBD1
CDR3aa: CASSYSMLNTEAFF; j_gene: TRBJ1-1; v_gene: TRBV6-5; len: 14; d_gene: -
CDR3aa: CASKPKQGLAYGYTF; j_gene: TRBJ1-2; v_gene: TRBV5-6; len: 15; d_gene: -
CDR3aa: CASALNLGQGNEQYF; j_gene: TRBJ2-7; v_gene: TRBV18; len: 15; d_gene: TRBD1
CDR3aa: CASSEQKNTEAFF; j_gene: TRBJ1-1; v_gene: TRBV10-2; len: 13; d_gene: -
CDR3aa: CATSVEATDTQYF; j_gene: TRBJ2-3; v_gene: TRBV28; len: 13; d_gene: -
CDR3aa: CASFRELVQYF; j_gene: TRBJ2-7; v_gene: TRBV2; len: 11; d_gene: -
CDR3aa: CASSEWGGTVGNEQFF; j_gene: TRBJ2-1; v_gene: TRBV2; len: 16; d_gene: -
CDR3aa: CASSLVLGTGGYTF; j_gene: TRBJ1-2; v_gene: TRBV5-4; len: 14; d_gene: -
CDR3aa: CASSPSRGAETQYF; j_gene: TRBJ2-5; v_gene: TRBV7-2; len: 14; d_gene: -